The entry that follows covers one TCR beta chain sequence. Its antigen is as yet unknown. The CDR3 has 14 residues. Trimming stripped 0 bases from V and 0 bases from J, with 4 bases between. Germline CDR1 reads SGDLS; CDR2 reads YYNGEE. Both 60 Vbeta primers and 13 Jbeta primers went into the PCR. Produced via immunoSEQ multiplex PCR; TCRdb's table is partial and in-frame only. The data show under 150,000 clones, 65% to 85% seen once. This sample stems from a study of cytomegalovirus exposure and HLA in healthy donors. Looking at the study overall: Some 85 million unique TCRs, all from HLA-typed donors, were included in an early release of the data. Roughly 80% of more than 300 genotyped donors fell in the Caucasian-associated ancestry cluster.

The study, taken as a whole, reports: Roughly 170 TCR beta chains were listed as cytomegalovirus-associated. Reported findings show TCR beta sequences accurately forecast HLA-A and HLA-B alleles in most subjects.

V is TRBV9 and J is TRBJ1-3; no reliable D call. The specimen sequenced was PBMCs. This TCR derives from a middle-aged woman in good health and CMV-seronegative. The CDR3 protein is CASSVAVSGNTIYF. The CDR3 DNA sequence: TGTGCCAGCAGCGTAGCGGTCTCTGGAAACACCATATATTTT. Full variable domain (missing parts from reference TRBV9 and TRBJ1-3): DSGVTQTPKHLITATGQRVTLRCSPRSGDLSVYWYQQSLDQGLQFLIQYYNGEERAKGNILERFSAQQFPDLHSELNLSSLELGDSALYFCASSVAVSGNTIYFGEGSWLTVV.